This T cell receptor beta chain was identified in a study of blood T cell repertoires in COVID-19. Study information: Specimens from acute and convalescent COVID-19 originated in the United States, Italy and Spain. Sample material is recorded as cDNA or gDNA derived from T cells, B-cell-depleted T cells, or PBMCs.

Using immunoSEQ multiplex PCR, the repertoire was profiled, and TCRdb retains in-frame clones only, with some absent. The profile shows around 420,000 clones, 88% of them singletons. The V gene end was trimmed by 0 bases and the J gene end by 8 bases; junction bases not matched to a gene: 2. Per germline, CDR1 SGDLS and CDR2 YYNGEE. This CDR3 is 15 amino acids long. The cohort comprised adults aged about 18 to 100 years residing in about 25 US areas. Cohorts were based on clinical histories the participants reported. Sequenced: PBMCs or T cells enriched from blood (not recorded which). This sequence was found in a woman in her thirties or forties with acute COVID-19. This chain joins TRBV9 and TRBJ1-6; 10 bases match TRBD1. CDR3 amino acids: CASSVGGTGDSPLHF. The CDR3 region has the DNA TGTGCCAGCAGCGTAGGGGGGACAGGGGATTCACCCCTCCACTTT.